The following is a T cell receptor beta chain sequence with its context. What antigen it recognizes has not been identified. No quality values exist for individual bases; no much larger clone is one base distant. This specimen comes from a study of OX40 agonist ivuxolimab in advanced cancers. In the study overall: The costimulatory receptor OX40 (CD134) was targeted by ivuxolimab, a fully human IgG2 agonistic monoclonal antibody. Intravenous ivuxolimab was administered to patients every 2 weeks at six dose levels: 0.01, 0.1, 0.3, 1.5, 3 and 10 mg/kg. Of the 50 or so patients in dose escalation, about 20 had hepatocellular carcinoma, about 15 had melanoma, 9 had renal cell carcinoma and 9 had head and neck cancer. The dose-escalation cohort was about 87% male with a mean age of about 60 years, ranging from roughly 23 to 85. Prior anti-PD-1, anti-PD-L1 or anti-CTLA-4 therapy was permitted, and 40% of dose-escalation patients had received checkpoint inhibitors. Partial responses occurred in three dose-escalation patients, of whom one had hepatocellular carcinoma and two had cutaneous melanoma. Peripheral TCRbeta sequencing aimed to test whether ivuxolimab altered TCR sequence diversity and caused clonal T-cell expansion. The paper reports the monotherapy dose-escalation portion (N of about 51 patients) of the phase I ivuxolimab trial. General study outcomes and caveats: Low levels of normalized T-cell clonal expansion were also shown by some nonresponding patients. After ivuxolimab, more expanded clones were found on average in CD8+ T cells than in CD4+ T cells. At doses from 0.1 to 3.0 mg/kg, clonal expansion was seen in both CD4+ and CD8+ blood T cells between baseline and week 6. In the 0.1-3.0 mg/kg groups, partial responders had among the lowest normalized peripheral clonal expansion, particularly in CD8+ T cells. Antigen specificity was not determined for the clonally expanded peripheral T cells.

Patients with a history of autoimmune disease or receiving systemic immunosuppression were excluded from the trial. Peripheral blood for TCR sequencing was collected from all dose cohorts at baseline, on cycle 4 day 1, and on cycle 7 day 1. Samples came from an open-label, multicenter, first-in-human phase I dose-escalation trial of ivuxolimab. Adults with locally advanced or metastatic melanoma, renal cell, hepatocellular, or head and neck squamous cell carcinoma were enrolled in the trial. Before TCR sequencing, CD4+ T cells and CD8+ T cells were sorted from peripheral blood as separate populations. The CDR3 holds 15 amino acids from the cysteine to the phenylalanine. The retained sequence is limited to the CDR3, 45 bases, with the frame set at the first base. V is trimmed back by 2 bases and J by 5 bases, and the junction contains 5 bases that no gene match accounts for. The germline V gene supplies CDR1 SGHTA and CDR2 FQGNSA.

To sequence the TCRbeta CDR3 region, genomic DNA was isolated from the sorted cells. The immunoSEQ Assay was used for sequencing of TCRbeta CDR3 regions. TCRdb provides this immuneACCESS table in a form limited to in-frame rearrangements. Some clones are lacking; in checked studies, under half of them reflect an unresolved V gene, and why the rest are absent is not known. The sample yields 55,000 to 60,000 clones; around four fifths were counted once. Clones ranked in the top ten supply under 3.5% of the sample. This TCR derives from an adult with an advanced solid tumor such as melanoma, head and neck, liver or kidney cancer. The receptor chain draws on TRBV7-2 and TRBJ1-4, and TRBD1 aligns with 7 junction nucleotides. The specimen comprised CD4+ or CD8+ T cells sorted from blood, sampled in a trial of the OX40 agonist ivuxolimab. The sequenced DNA: TGTGCCAGCAGCTTATACTCACAGGGGAATGAAAAACTGTTTTTT. Translated, this gives CASSLYSQGNEKLFF.